The following is a TCR beta chain sequence with its context. It lacks a known antigen. Per-base quality was not reported, and no clone a single base away is much larger than it. The donors were healthy, HIV-negative adults with no recently reported acute infections or vaccinations. Only Caucasian adults living in Nashville, Tennessee, USA were represented among the donors. CD4+ T cells were enriched through magnetic negative selection, after which naive cells were positively selected on CD45RA and the remaining negative fraction served as the memory subset. Blood was collected by leukapheresis, and PBMCs were isolated by Ficoll-Histopaque density gradient centrifugation and then cryopreserved in liquid nitrogen vapor phase. Analytical flow cytometry was used to check the purity and quantity of each magnetically sorted T cell population. Each sorted fraction had its genomic DNA isolated and then quantified by UV absorbance on a Nanodrop 2000c.

The data were obtained in a study of shared clonotypes between healthy human individuals (TCRdb year 2020). With regard to the full study: The cohort included three men and two women between 18 and 49 years of age. For each donor, CD4 naive and CD4 memory were each given three plates, CD8 naive was given two plates, and CD8 memory was given one plate. Blood TCR repertoires of about 5 healthy adults were deeply sequenced to estimate repertoire size and the extent of clonotype sharing between individuals. Libraries were prepared and TCR repertoires were sequenced by different laboratories using diverse techniques, in order to increase sequencing depth and limit assay-specific biases. Per donor, leukapheresis produced somewhere between about 0.8 and 9.5 billion PBMCs. The full study reports these points: Larger estimated clonotype richness was generally found for naive subsets than for memory subsets. Only blood was sampled, and tissue TCR repertoires likely differ from those in blood. Clonotypes shared by all four sorted-subset donors showed higher generation probabilities than non-shared clonotypes. Because the study included only a small number of donors, the genetic and exposure-history diversity represented was limited. Pairwise subsampling led to the expectation that sequencing depth would affect the degree of clonotype sharing among donors. Even with the large sequencing depth, rarefaction of the sorted-subset datasets indicated that sequencing was incomplete. Sharing across a few donors was observed for about 5% of naive CD4, 3% to 4% of naive CD8, 2.3% of memory CD4, and around 0.44% of memory CD8 clonotypes.

Using the deep immunoSEQ assay, multiplex PCR amplified TCR CDR3 regions from genomic DNA. Genomic DNA extracted from each cell subset was distributed evenly over all wells of several immunoSEQ 96-well plates, and each plate served as one replicate. For sorted subsets, approximately 210 ng of genomic DNA, equivalent to around 31,000 T cell genomes, went into each replicate PCR. Purified libraries were quantified with a Qubit 3.0 fluorometer, sized on a Bioanalyzer 2100, and re-quantified with the KAPA Library Quantification kit. Every immunoSEQ 96-well plate was sequenced on a separate single-read 150-cycle Illumina NextSeq 550 flow cell. The paper's processing steps were these. The immunoSEQ output contained only junctional sequences without quality scores, so filtering could not match that applied to full-length reads. Sequences were annotated with PyIR, a Python wrapper for IgBLAST v1.9, and V/J genes and CDR3 were assigned using IMGT germline references. Any read was removed if the V/J assignment was weak (E-value above 1e-6), the CDR3 was missing, or the read contained stop codons, out-of-frame junctions, or ambiguous translated residues. V3J clonotypes were defined by identical inferred V gene, J gene, and CDR3 amino acid sequence. To compute the percentage overlap between repertoires, the number of shared unique clonotypes was divided by the size of the smaller repertoire. Repertoire richness was assessed with RTK rarefaction, the Chao1 estimator, and Recon v2.1 estimates of unobserved clonotypes. Generation probabilities for all TCRbeta clonotypes obtained by the gDNA method from a few donors were computed using OLGA. TCRdb took this table from immuneACCESS and kept in-frame rearrangements with V and J called. Such tables lack part of the clones; where checked against another copy, unresolved V genes explain under half of the gap, and the rest is unexplained. The DNA gave D and trimming, while V, J and clone size come from that table. For this sample the table gives some 2.3 million clones, of which 93% were detected only once. The ten biggest clones cover 0.35% to 0.5% of the sample.

This receptor was identified in a man aged 18 to 30 in good health. Some clones in this sample may be carry-over from other donors' samples. The sample consisted of naive CD4+ T cells from PBMCs. What the cell subset or site label conveys for this sample: CD45RA+ positively selected.

The sequenced DNA is TGTGCCAGCAGCTTAGAGCGGGGGCGGTCGAGGGAGCAGTACTTC. It codes for CASSLERGRSREQYF. This chain joins TRBV7-9 to TRBJ2-7, with 8 middle bases fitting TRBD2. CDR1 and CDR2 are drawn from the germline V gene (reference sequence): SEHNR, FQNEAQ. Compared with germline, V lacks 1 base and J lacks 7 bases; bases without a gene match: 9. From cysteine to phenylalanine, the CDR3 is 15 amino acids long. Here the CDR3 DNA is all that survives: 45 bases in frame from base 1. Full variable domain (CDR3 extended with the reference TRBV7-9 and TRBJ2-7 proteins): DTGVSQNPRHKITKRGQNVTFRCDPISEHNRLYWYRQTLGQGPEFLTYFQNEAQLEKSRLLSDRFSAERPKGSFSTLEIQRTEQGDSAMYLCASSLERGRSREQYFGPGTRLTVT.